Listed below are T cell receptor beta chains from one sample, sequenced in a study of cytomegalovirus exposure and HLA in healthy donors. Clones were sequenced by immunoSEQ multiplex PCR, and TCRdb holds only the in-frame ones, with some missing. The repertoire holds 150,000 to 200,000 clones, with roughly four fifths as singletons. Sequenced input: PBMCs. These receptors all come from a man aged 45-65 years in good health and CMV-seropositive. Each CDR3 is given with its conserved first and last residue. A D gene is named only where the DNA matches it firmly.

V: TRBV27
J: TRBJ1-1
D: -
CDR3: CASSLGRTNTEAFF

V: TRBV9
J: TRBJ2-3
D: TRBD1
CDR3: CASSVRGLRTDTQYF

V: TRBV6-5
J: TRBJ1-4
D: -
CDR3: CASSYSEPGEKLFF

V: TRBV11-2
J: TRBJ2-3
D: TRBD2
CDR3: CASSLDSGGRTDTQYF

V: TRBV28
J: TRBJ2-5
D: TRBD2
CDR3: CASSLMTSEETQYF

V: TRBV28
J: TRBJ2-7
D: -
CDR3: CASSLRRPYEQYF

V: TRBV9
J: TRBJ1-3
D: TRBD1
CDR3: CASSVAVGQSTGNTIYF

V: TRBV5-4
J: TRBJ1-1
D: -
CDR3: CASSPRDTEAFF

V: TRBV9
J: TRBJ2-3
D: TRBD2
CDR3: CASSVSIMGISGDTQYF

V: TRBV7-2
J: TRBJ2-5
D: -
CDR3: CASSAGGPETQYF

V: TRBV7-9
J: TRBJ1-3
D: TRBD1
CDR3: CASSTEGALGNTIYF

V: TRBV10-3
J: TRBJ2-3
D: TRBD2
CDR3: CAISAGGATDTQYF

V: TRBV30
J: TRBJ1-3
D: -
CDR3: CAWSSVSGNTIYF

V: TRBV2
J: TRBJ2-5
D: -
CDR3: CASREGRTQETQYF

V: TRBV15
J: TRBJ1-3
D: -
CDR3: CATSGRGNTIYF

V: TRBV7-9
J: TRBJ1-4
D: TRBD1
CDR3: CSSSLEDRRKLFF

V: TRBV7-6
J: TRBJ2-1
D: -
CDR3: CASSLAGREGNEQFF

V: TRBV7-9
J: TRBJ2-3
D: -
CDR3: CASSGQAWSTDTQYF

V: TRBV19
J: TRBJ2-1
D: TRBD2
CDR3: CASKNLAGGWYNEQFF

V: TRBV9
J: TRBJ1-1
D: -
CDR3: CASSVAQGGTEAFF

V: TRBV6-5
J: TRBJ1-2
D: TRBD1
CDR3: CASSYDRGSDYTF

V: TRBV28
J: TRBJ2-7
D: -
CDR3: CASSDSGLGDSEQYF

V: TRBV7-7
J: TRBJ2-7
D: -
CDR3: CASSLGSSEEQYF

V: TRBV11-2
J: TRBJ2-1
D: -
CDR3: CASSSRLDVNEQFF

V: TRBV4-2
J: TRBJ1-2
D: TRBD1
CDR3: CASSLGQGDGYTF

V: TRBV5-1
J: TRBJ2-1
D: TRBD1
CDR3: CASSLAAGGAEQFF